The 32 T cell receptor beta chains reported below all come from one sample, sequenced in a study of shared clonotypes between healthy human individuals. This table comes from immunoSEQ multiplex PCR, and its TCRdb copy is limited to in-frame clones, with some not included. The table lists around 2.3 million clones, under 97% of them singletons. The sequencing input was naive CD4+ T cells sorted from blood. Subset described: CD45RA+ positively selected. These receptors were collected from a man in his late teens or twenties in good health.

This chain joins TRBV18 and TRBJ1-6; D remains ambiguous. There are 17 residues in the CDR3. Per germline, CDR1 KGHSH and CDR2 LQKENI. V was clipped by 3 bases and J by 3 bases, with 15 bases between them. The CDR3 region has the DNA TGTGCCAGCTCACCTCCGTCCAATACGGGCTATAATTCACCCCTCCACTTT. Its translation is CASSPPSNTGYNSPLHF.

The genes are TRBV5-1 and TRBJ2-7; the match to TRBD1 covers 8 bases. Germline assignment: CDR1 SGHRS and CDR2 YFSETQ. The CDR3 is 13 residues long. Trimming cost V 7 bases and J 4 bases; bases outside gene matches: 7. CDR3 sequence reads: CASGTTGGYEQYF. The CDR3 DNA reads TGCGCCAGCGGCACAACAGGGGGATACGAGCAGTACTTC.

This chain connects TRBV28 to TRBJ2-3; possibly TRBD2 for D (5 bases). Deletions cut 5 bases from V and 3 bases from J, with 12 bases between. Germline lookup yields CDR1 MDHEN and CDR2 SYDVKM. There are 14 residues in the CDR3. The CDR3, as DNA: TGTGCCAGCAGTCAGGCCGGGGTGACAGATACGCAGTATTTT. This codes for CASSQAGVTDTQYF.

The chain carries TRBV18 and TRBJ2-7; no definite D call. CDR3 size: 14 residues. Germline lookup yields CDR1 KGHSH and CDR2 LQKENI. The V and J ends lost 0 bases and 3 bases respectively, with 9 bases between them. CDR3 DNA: TGTGCCAGCTCACCACCGAACAGAATCTACGAGCAGTACTTC. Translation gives CASSPPNRIYEQYF.

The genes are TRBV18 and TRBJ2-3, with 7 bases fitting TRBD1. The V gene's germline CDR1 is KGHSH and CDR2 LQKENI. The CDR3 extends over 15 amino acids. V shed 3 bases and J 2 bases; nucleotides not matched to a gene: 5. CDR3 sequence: CASSPQDRATDTQYF. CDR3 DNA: TGTGCCAGCTCACCGCAAGACAGGGCCACAGATACGCAGTATTTT.

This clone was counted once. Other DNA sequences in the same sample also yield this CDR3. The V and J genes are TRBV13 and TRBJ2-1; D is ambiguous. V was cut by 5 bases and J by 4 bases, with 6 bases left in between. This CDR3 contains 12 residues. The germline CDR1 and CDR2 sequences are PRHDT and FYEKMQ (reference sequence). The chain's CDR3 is CASSLLYNEQFF. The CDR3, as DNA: TGTGCCAGCAGCCTCCTATACAATGAGCAGTTCTTC.

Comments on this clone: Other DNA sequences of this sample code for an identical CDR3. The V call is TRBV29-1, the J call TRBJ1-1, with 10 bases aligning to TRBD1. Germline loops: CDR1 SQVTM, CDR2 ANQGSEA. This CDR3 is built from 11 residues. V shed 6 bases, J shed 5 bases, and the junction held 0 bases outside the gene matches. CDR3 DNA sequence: TGCAGCGTGGGACAGGGGACTGAAGCTTTCTTT. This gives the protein CSVGQGTEAFF.

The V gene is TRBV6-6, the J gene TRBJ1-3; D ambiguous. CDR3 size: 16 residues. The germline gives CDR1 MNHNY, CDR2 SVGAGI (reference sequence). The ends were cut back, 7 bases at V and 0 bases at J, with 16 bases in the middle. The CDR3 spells CASTRLQPSSGNTIYF. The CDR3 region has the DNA TGTGCCAGCACAAGATTACAGCCCTCCTCTGGAAACACCATATATTTT.

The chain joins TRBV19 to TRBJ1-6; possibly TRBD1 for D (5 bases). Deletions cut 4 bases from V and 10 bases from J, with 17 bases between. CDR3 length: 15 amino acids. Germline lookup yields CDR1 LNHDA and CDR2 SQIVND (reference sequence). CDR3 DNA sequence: TGTGCCAGTAGTACTCAGGGTGTTTTCGCATCACCCCTCCACTTT. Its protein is CASSTQGVFASPLHF.

The DNA of the CDR3 is TGTGCCAGCCGTACCTATAATTCACCCCTCCACTTT. Its translation: CASRTYNSPLHF. V and J are TRBV18 and TRBJ1-6; D is unresolved. Germline V gives CDR1 KGHSH, CDR2 LQKENI. Trimming removed 8 bases at V and 2 bases at J, with 4 bases between. This CDR3 is 12 amino acids long.

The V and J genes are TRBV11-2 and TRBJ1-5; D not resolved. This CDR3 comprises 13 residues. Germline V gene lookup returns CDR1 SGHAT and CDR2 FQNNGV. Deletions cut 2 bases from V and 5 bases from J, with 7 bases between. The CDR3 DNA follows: TGTGCCAGCAGCTTAACGAATTATCAGCCCCAGCATTTT. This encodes CASSLTNYQPQHF.

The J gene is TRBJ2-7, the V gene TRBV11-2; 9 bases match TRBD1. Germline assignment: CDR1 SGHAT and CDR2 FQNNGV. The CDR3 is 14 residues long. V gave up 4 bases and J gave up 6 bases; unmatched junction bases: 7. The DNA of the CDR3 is TGTGCCAGCAGCTCCCGGACAGGGGTGAGCGAGCAGTACTTC. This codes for CASSSRTGVSEQYF. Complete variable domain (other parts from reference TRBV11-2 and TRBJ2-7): EAGVAQSPRYKIIEKRQSVAFWCNPISGHATLYWYQQILGQGPKLLIQFQNNGVVDDSQLPKDRFSAERLKGVDSTLKIQPAKLEDSAVYLCASSSRTGVSEQYFGPGTRLTVT.

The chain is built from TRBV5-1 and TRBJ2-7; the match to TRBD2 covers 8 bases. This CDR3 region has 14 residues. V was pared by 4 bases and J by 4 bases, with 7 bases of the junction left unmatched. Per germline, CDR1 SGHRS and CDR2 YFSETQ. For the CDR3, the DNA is TGCGCCAGCAGCGCCAGCGGGAGTCTTTACGAGCAGTACTTC. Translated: CASSASGSLYEQYF.

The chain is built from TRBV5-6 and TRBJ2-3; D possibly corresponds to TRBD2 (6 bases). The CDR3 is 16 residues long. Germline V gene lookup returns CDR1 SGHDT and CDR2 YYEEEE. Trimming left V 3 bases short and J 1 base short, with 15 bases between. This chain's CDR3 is CASSWAYGSGTDTQYF. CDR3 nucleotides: TGTGCCAGCAGCTGGGCCTACGGGAGTGGCACAGATACGCAGTATTTT.

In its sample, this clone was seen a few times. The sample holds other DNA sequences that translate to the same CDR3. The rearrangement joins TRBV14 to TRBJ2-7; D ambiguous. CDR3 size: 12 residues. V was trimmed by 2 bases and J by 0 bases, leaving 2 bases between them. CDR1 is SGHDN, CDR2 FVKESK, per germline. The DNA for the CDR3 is TGTGCCAGCAGCCAAAACTCCTACGAGCAGTACTTC. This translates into CASSQNSYEQYF.

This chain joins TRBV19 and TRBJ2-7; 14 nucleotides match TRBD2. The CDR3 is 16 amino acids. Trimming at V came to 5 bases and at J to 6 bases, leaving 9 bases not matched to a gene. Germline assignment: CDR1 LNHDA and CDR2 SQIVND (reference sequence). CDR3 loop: CASSPRLAGGPGEQYF. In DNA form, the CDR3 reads TGTGCCAGTAGTCCGAGACTAGCGGGAGGGCCAGGCGAGCAGTACTTC.

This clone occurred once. CDR3 loop: CASSRGTGLETQYF. The CDR3 nucleotides read TGTGCCAGCAGCCGGGGGACAGGGCTAGAGACCCAGTACTTC. The chain carries TRBV7-6 and TRBJ2-5; 9 positions agree with TRBD1. Germline lookup yields CDR1 SGHVS and CDR2 FNYEAQ. V shed 5 bases and J 4 bases; nucleotides not matched to a gene: 5. The CDR3 runs 14 residues.

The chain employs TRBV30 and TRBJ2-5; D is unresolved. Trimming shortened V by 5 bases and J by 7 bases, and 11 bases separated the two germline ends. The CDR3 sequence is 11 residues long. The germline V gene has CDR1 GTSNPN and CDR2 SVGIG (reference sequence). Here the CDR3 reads CAWEETRTQYF. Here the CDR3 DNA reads TGTGCCTGGGAGGAAACAAGGACCCAGTACTTC.

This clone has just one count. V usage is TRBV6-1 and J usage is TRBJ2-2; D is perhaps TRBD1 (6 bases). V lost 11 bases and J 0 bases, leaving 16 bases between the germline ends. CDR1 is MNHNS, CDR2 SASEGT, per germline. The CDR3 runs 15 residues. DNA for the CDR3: TGTGCCGCACAACAGGGTCTTGCGAACACCGGGGAGCTGTTTTTT. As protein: CAAQQGLANTGELFF.

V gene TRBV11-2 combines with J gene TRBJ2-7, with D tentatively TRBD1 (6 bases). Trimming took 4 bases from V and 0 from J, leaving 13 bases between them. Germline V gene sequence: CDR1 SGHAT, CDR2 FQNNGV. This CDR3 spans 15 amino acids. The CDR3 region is CASSSLRQASYEQYF. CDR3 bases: TGTGCCAGCAGCTCCCTTCGACAGGCCTCCTACGAGCAGTACTTC.

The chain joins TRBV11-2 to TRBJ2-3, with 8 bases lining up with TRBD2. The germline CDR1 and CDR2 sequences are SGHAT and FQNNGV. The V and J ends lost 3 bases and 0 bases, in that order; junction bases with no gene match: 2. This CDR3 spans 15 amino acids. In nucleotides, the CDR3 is TGTGCCAGCAGCTTTAGCGGGGCCAGCACAGATACGCAGTATTTT. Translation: CASSFSGASTDTQYF.

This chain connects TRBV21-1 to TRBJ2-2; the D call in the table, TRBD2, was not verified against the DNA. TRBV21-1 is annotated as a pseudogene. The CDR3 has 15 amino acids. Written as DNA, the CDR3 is TGTGCCAGAGCTGGGACTAGCGGGAGGAGCGGGGAGCTGTTTTTT. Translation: CARAGTSGRSGELFF.

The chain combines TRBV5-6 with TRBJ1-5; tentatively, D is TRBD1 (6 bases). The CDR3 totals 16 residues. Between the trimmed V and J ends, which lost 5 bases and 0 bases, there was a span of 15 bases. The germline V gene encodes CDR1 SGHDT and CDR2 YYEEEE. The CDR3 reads CASSFTRTVSNQPQHF. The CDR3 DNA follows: TGTGCCAGCAGTTTTACCCGGACAGTTAGCAATCAGCCCCAGCATTTT.

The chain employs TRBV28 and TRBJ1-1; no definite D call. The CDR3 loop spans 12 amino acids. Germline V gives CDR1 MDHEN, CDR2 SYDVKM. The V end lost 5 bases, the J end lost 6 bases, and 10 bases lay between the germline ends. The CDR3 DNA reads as TGTGCCAGCAGTCCACCGAGGGCTGAAGCTTTCTTT. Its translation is CASSPPRAEAFF.

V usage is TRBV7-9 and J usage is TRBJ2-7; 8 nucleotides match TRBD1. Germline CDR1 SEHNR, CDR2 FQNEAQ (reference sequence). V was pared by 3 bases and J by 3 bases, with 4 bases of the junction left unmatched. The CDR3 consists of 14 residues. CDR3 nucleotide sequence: TGTGCCAGCAGCTTCGAGACAGGGGACTACGAGCAGTACTTC. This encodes CASSFETGDYEQYF.

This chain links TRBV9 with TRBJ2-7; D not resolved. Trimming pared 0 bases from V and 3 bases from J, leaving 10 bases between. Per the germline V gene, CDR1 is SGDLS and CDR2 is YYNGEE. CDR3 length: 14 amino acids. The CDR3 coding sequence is TGTGCCAGCAGCGTAGAATTTGGCAACTACGAGCAGTACTTC. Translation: CASSVEFGNYEQYF.

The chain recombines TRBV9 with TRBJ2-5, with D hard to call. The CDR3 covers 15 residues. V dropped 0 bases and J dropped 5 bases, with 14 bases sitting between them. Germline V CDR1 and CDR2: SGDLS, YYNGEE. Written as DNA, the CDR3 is TGTGCCAGCAGCGTAGAAGGGTCCCGTGGGGAGACCCAGTACTTC. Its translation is CASSVEGSRGETQYF.

The CDR3 bases are TGCGCCAGCAGCTTGGGAGTAGCGGGAGGAGAGACCCAGTACTTC. It is translated as CASSLGVAGGETQYF. The V call is TRBV5-1, the J call TRBJ2-5, with 10 bases matching TRBD2. Germline CDR1 is SGHRS and CDR2 is YFSETQ. Germline trimming cut 0 bases from V and 4 bases from J; bases unmatched to any gene: 3. This CDR3 contains 15 residues.

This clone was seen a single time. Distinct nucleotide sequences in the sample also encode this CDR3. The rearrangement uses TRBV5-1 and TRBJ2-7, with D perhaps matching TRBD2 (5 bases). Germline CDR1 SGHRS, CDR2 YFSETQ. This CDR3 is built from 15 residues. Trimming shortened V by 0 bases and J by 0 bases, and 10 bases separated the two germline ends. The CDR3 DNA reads TGCGCCAGCAGCTTGGAAAGTGGGAGCTCCTACGAGCAGTACTTC. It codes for CASSLESGSSYEQYF.

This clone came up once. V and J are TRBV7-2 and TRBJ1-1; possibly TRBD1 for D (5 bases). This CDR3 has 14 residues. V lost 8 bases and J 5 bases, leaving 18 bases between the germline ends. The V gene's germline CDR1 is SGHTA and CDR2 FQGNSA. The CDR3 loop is CASWGGAAGTEAFF. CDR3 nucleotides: TGTGCCAGCTGGGGCGGGGCTGCGGGGACTGAAGCTTTCTTT.

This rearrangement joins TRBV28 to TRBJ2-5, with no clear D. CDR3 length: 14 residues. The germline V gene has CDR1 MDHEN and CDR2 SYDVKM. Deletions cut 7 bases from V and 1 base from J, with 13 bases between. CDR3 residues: CASNYGTVQETQYF. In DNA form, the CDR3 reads TGTGCCAGCAATTACGGCACAGTCCAAGAGACCCAGTACTTC.

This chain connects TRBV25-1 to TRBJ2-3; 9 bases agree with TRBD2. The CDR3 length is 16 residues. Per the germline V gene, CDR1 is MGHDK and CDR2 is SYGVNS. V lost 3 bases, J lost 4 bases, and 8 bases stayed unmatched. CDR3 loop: CASSDRWASGADTQYF. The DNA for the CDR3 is TGTGCCAGCAGTGATCGTTGGGCTAGCGGGGCAGATACGCAGTATTTT. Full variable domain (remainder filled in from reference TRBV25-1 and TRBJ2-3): EADIYQTPRYLVIGTGKKITLECSQTMGHDKMYWYQQDPGMELHLIHYSYGVNSTEKGDLSSESTVSRIRTEHFPLTLESARPSHTSQYLCASSDRWASGADTQYFGPGTRLTVL.